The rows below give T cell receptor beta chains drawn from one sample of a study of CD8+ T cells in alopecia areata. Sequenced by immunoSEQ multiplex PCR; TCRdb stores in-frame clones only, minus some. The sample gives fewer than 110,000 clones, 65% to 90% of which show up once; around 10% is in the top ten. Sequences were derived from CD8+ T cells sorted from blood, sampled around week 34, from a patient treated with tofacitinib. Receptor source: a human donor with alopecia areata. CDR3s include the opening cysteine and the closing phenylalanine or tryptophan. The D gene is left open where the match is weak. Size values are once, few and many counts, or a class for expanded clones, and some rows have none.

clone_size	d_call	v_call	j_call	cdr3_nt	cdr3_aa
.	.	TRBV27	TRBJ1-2	TGTGCCAGCAGCCCTTTCGGGGTGGGCTATGGCTACACCTTC	CASSPFGVGYGYTF
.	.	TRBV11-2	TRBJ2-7	TGTGCCAGCAGGCCCGGGACTCCCCCCTACGAGCAGTACTTC	CASRPGTPPYEQYF
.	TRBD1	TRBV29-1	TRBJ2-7	TGCAGCGTCGAGGACAGGGGAACCTACGAGCAGTACTTC	CSVEDRGTYEQYF
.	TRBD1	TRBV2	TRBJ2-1	TGTGCCAGCAGTGACTTCCCGGGACAGAACAATGAGCAGTTCTTC	CASSDFPGQNNEQFF
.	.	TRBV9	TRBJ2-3	TGTGCCAGCAGCTCACGGGGGGCAACAGATACGCAGTATTTT	CASSSRGATDTQYF
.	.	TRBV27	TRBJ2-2	TGTGCCAGCAGTCTAACGGGCACCGGGGAGCTGTTTTTT	CASSLTGTGELFF
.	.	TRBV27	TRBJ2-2	TGTGCCAGCAGTCGGGGCTTGGGGACCGGGGAGCTGTTTTTT	CASSRGLGTGELFF
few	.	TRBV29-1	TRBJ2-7	TGCAGCGTTGCGGAGGTCCACGAGCAGTACTTC	CSVAEVHEQYF
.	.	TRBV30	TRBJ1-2	TGTGCCTGGAGTGTCAAGAGGTCCTACTATGGCTACACCTTC	CAWSVKRSYYGYTF
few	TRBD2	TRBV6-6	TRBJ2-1	TGTGCCAGCAGTGGTGGGACTAGCGGGACGCATGAGCAGTTCTTC	CASSGGTSGTHEQFF
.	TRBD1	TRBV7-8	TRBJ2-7	TGTGCCAGCACCCCAGACAGGGACGAGCAGTACTTC	CASTPDRDEQYF
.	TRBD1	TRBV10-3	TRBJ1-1	TGTGCCAGCCGGGACAGTGAAGCTTTCTTT	CASRDSEAFF
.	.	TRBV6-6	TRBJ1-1	TGTGCCAGCAGTTACGCTGAGGGGGGCAACACTGAAGCTTTCTTT	CASSYAEGGNTEAFF
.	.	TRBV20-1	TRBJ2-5	TGCAGTGCTGTTGGGCCTGGGACCCAGTACTTC	CSAVGPGTQYF
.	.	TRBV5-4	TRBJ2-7	TGTGCCAGCAGCTTTGGCCAGGGAGGCGAGCAGTACTTC	CASSFGQGGEQYF
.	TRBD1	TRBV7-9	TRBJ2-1	TGTGCCAGCAGCCCCCGCTGGGACAGGGAATACAATGAGCAGTTCTTC	CASSPRWDREYNEQFF
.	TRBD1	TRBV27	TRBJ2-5	TGTGCCAGCAGTCTCTGGGCATCAACGGGACAGGAAAAAGAGACCCAGTACTTC	CASSLWASTGQEKETQYF
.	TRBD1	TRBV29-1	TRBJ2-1	TGCAGCGTTGAAGATCAGGGACAGCGGACCTACAATGAGCAGTTCTTC	CSVEDQGQRTYNEQFF